This passage covers 20 T cell receptor beta chains from one sample sequenced in a study of long-term antiretroviral therapy in people with HIV. With survey level as its setting, the immunoSEQ assay was v3.0. Measured with immunoSEQ multiplex PCR; TCRdb has only the in-frame clones, and not every one. The sample yields around 23,000 clones, roughly 90% seen once. The sequenced sample was unsorted PBMCs, obtained 1.8 years before starting antiretroviral therapy. Every receptor here comes from a man between 45 and 60 years old with HIV.

V and J are TRBV6-1 and TRBJ2-1, with 7 bases identical to TRBD2. This CDR3 region has 17 residues. V gave up 4 bases and J gave up 5 bases; unmatched junction bases: 14. From germline, CDR1 is MNHNS and CDR2 SASEGT. CDR3 region: CASSGRTGLAGHNEQFF. As DNA, the CDR3 is TGTGCCAGCAGTGGGAGGACGGGATTAGCGGGTCACAATGAGCAGTTCTTC.

Points on this clone: One end of the junction is discordant with germline, which a read error may explain. The chain couples TRBV18 to TRBJ1-3, with TRBD1 matching 7 bases. Germline V gene sequence: CDR1 KGHSH, CDR2 LQKENI. This CDR3 comprises 14 residues. The CDR3 DNA reads as TGTGCCAGCTCCCAGGACAGGAGCGGAACCACCATATATTTT. It is translated as CASSQDRSGTTIYF.

This chain connects TRBV10-3 to TRBJ2-1; TRBD2 agrees at 10 bases. The CDR3 is made up of 17 amino acids. Germline CDR1 ENHRY, CDR2 SYGVKD. J lost 0 bases, V lost 3 bases, and 5 bases had no gene match. CDR3 protein: CAISDRASGSSYNEQFF. In nucleotides, the CDR3 is TGTGCCATCAGTGATAGGGCTAGCGGGAGCTCCTACAATGAGCAGTTCTTC.

The rearrangement joins TRBV5-5 to TRBJ1-6; D ambiguous. Trimming removed 1 base from V and 7 bases from J, with 9 bases in between. CDR1 is SGHKS, CDR2 YYEKEE, per germline (reference sequence). The CDR3 extends over 14 amino acids. CDR3 protein: CASSLYAGNSPLHF. CDR3 nucleotides: TGTGCCAGCAGCTTGTATGCCGGCAATTCACCCCTCCACTTT.

The chain uses TRBV6-5 and TRBJ2-7; tentative D call: TRBD2 (5 bases). Germline CDR1 is MNHEY and CDR2 is SVGAGI. Trimming pared 0 bases from V and 5 bases from J, leaving 5 bases between. CDR3 length equals 12 residues. CDR3 in amino acids: CASSYSGDEQYF. DNA for the CDR3: TGTGCCAGCAGTTACTCCGGGGACGAGCAGTACTTC.

V and J are TRBV7-3 and TRBJ2-7; D may be TRBD2 (5 bases). Germline V gene sequence: CDR1 SGHTA, CDR2 FQGTGA. The CDR3 has 11 amino acids. Trimming pared 4 bases from V and 7 bases from J, leaving 8 bases between. DNA of the CDR3: TGTGCCAGCAGCTCTGGAGGAGAGCAGTACTTC. Its protein product is CASSSGGEQYF. Full variable domain (remainder filled in from reference TRBV7-3 and TRBJ2-7): GAGVSQTPSNKVTEKGKYVELRCDPISGHTALYWYRQSLGQGPEFLIYFQGTGAADDSGLPNDRFFAVRPEGSVSTLKIQRTERGDSAVYLCASSSGGEQYFGPGTRLTVT.

The chain is built from TRBV2 and TRBJ1-2; TRBD1 might be the D (5 bases). CDR3 length: 15 amino acids. Germline CDR1 is SNHLY and CDR2 is FYNNEI. The V end lost 2 bases, the J end lost 3 bases, and 13 bases lay between the germline ends. The CDR3 sequence: CASSEPRQGDYGYTF. The CDR3 nucleotides are TGTGCCAGCAGTGAACCCCGGCAGGGTGACTATGGCTACACCTTC.

The V and J genes are TRBV4-1 and TRBJ2-1; D call uncertain. Per germline, CDR1 MGHRA and CDR2 YSYEKL. Trimming left V 4 bases short and J 0 bases short, with 16 bases between. This CDR3 is 17 amino acids long. In DNA, the CDR3 is TGCGCCAGCAGCCCCCGAACCCCACGCGGCTCCTACAATGAGCAGTTCTTC. It specifies CASSPRTPRGSYNEQFF.

The V and J genes are TRBV6-1 and TRBJ2-7; D is perhaps TRBD2 (5 bases). V was trimmed by 6 bases and J by 2 bases, leaving 17 bases between them. This CDR3 comprises 15 residues. CDR1 and CDR2 from the germline V gene are MNHNS and SASEGT. CDR3 amino acids: CASRIGGSSAYEQYF. CDR3 sequence (DNA): TGTGCCAGCAGGATCGGCGGGTCTTCGGCCTACGAGCAGTACTTC.

The gene calls are TRBV25-1 and TRBJ1-3, with 9 bases aligning to TRBD1. The CDR3 contains 18 residues. Germline trimming cut 4 bases from V and 4 bases from J; bases unmatched to any gene: 14. The germline gives CDR1 MGHDK, CDR2 SYGVNS. CDR3 nucleotides: TGTGCCAGCAGTGCGCGTCCCGGGACAGGGTTTGAGGGAAACACCATATATTTT. This translates into CASSARPGTGFEGNTIYF.

This clone was counted between two and nine times. The V gene is TRBV7-3, the J gene TRBJ2-3; D unresolved. V gave up 3 bases and J gave up 5 bases, with 6 bases separating them. CDR1 SGHTA and CDR2 FQGTGA come from the germline V gene. This CDR3 is built from 12 residues. This chain's CDR3 is CASSLSGDTQYF. The DNA for the CDR3 is TGTGCCAGCAGCTTGTCCGGAGATACGCAGTATTTT.

The chain is built from TRBV18 and TRBJ1-3, with 7 bases fitting TRBD1. After removal of 6 bases from V and 6 bases from J, the junction contained 11 bases not matched to a gene. The CDR3 is 15 amino acids. Germline loops: CDR1 KGHSH, CDR2 LQKENI. CDR3 amino acids: CASSQTWTGENTIYF. In nucleotides, the CDR3 is TGTGCCAGCTCGCAAACTTGGACAGGCGAAAACACCATATATTTT.

The V call is TRBV4-3, the J call TRBJ2-7; D gene uncertain. The germline CDR1 and CDR2 sequences are LGHNA and YSLEER. The CDR3 is made up of 13 amino acids. Between the trimmed V and J ends, which lost 0 bases and 5 bases, there was a span of 8 bases. In DNA, the CDR3 is TGCGCCAGCAGCCAAGATTCAGTAGACGAGCAGTACTTC. It encodes CASSQDSVDEQYF.

The gene calls are TRBV29-1 and TRBJ2-2; 8 nucleotides align to TRBD2. This CDR3 has 15 residues. CDR1 is SQVTM and CDR2 is ANQGSEA in the germline V gene. V was pared by 6 bases and J by 6 bases, with 12 bases of the junction left unmatched. For the CDR3, the DNA is TGCAGCGTCGCGGCGAGCGGGGGTGGGCCCGGGGAGCTGTTTTTT. It yields the protein CSVAASGGGPGELFF.

This clone was seen just once. The chain links TRBV5-6 to TRBJ2-7; 7 nucleotides agree with TRBD2. V lost 4 bases, J lost 6 bases, and 13 bases stayed unmatched. From germline, CDR1 is SGHDT and CDR2 YYEEEE. The length of the CDR3 is 15 residues. The chain's CDR3 is CASSPRGAGKTEQYF. The CDR3 DNA follows: TGTGCCAGCAGCCCCCGTGGAGCGGGAAAAACCGAGCAGTACTTC.

The genes are TRBV10-3 and TRBJ2-5; 7 bases match TRBD1. CDR1 is ENHRY and CDR2 is SYGVKD in the germline V gene. V dropped 3 bases and J dropped 3; count of bases not matched to a gene: 7. The CDR3 has 15 residues. The CDR3 protein is CAISESVGTEETQYF. The CDR3 nucleotides are TGTGCCATCAGTGAAAGTGTGGGGACAGAAGAGACCCAGTACTTC.

The chain has TRBV7-6 and TRBJ1-2; tentatively, D is TRBD1 (5 bases). This CDR3 contains 15 residues. Looked up from germline, CDR1 is SGHVS and CDR2 is FNYEAQ. Trimming shortened V by 2 bases and J by 6 bases, and 16 bases separated the two germline ends. The CDR3 loop reads CASSLHYGAGDGYTF. In nucleotides, the CDR3 is TGTGCCAGCAGCTTACATTACGGGGCAGGTGATGGCTACACCTTC.

This sequence joins TRBV5-1 and TRBJ2-5, with 7 bases identical to TRBD2. Trimming cost V 3 bases and J 5 bases; bases outside gene matches: 16. The CDR3 is 17 residues long. Germline V gene data show CDR1 as SGHRS and CDR2 as YFSETQ. The CDR3 DNA reads as TGCGCCAGCAGCTCGCCCCTGAGGGCGGGAGTGGGGGAGACCCAGTACTTC. Its translation is CASSSPLRAGVGETQYF.

The chain joins TRBV5-1 to TRBJ1-6; possible D gene TRBD1, 6 bases. Trimming stripped 0 bases from V and 3 bases from J, with 13 bases between. The germline gives CDR1 SGHRS, CDR2 YFSETQ. The CDR3 sequence is 17 residues long. CDR3 sequence: CASSLGNRAHYNSPLHF. The DNA of the CDR3 is TGCGCCAGCAGCTTGGGTAACAGGGCCCACTATAATTCACCCCTCCACTTT.

The chain couples TRBV18 to TRBJ1-1; D unclear. V shed 6 bases and J shed 0 bases, with 8 bases lying between them. The CDR3 covers 13 residues. CDR1 and CDR2 from the germline V gene are KGHSH and LQKENI. The CDR3 DNA reads as TGTGCCAGCTCGCGAACAGTGAACACTGAAGCTTTCTTT. Its protein product is CASSRTVNTEAFF.